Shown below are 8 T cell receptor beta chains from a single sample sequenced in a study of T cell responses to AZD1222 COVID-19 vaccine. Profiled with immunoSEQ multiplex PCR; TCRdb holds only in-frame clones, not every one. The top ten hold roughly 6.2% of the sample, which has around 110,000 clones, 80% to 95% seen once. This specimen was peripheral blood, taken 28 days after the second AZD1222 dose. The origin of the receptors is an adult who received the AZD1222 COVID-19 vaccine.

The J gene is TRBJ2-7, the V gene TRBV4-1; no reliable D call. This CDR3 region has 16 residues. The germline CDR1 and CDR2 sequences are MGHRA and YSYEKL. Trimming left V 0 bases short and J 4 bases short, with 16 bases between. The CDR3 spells CASSQDRLQAPYEQYF. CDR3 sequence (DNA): TGCGCCAGCAGCCAAGACAGGCTCCAGGCCCCTTACGAGCAGTACTTC.

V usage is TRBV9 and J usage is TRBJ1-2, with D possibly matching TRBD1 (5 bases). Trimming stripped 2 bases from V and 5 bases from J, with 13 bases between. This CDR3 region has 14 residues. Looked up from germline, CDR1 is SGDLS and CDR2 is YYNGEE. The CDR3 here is CASSVGDGGYGYTF. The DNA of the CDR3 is TGTGCCAGCAGCGTTGGGGACGGCGGGTATGGCTACACCTTC.

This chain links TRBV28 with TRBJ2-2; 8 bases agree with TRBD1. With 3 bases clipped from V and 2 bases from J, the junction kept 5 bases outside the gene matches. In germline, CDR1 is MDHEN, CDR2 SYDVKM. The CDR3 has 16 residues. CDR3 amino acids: CASSFWTGINTGELFF. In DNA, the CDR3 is TGTGCCAGCAGTTTTTGGACAGGGATAAACACCGGGGAGCTGTTTTTT.

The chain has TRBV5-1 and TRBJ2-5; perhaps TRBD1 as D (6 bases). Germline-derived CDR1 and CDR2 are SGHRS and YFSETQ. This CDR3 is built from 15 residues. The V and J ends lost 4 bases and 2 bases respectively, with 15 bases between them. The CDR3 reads CASSPDSWGQETQYF. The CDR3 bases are TGCGCCAGCAGCCCGGACAGTTGGGGACAAGAGACCCAGTACTTC.

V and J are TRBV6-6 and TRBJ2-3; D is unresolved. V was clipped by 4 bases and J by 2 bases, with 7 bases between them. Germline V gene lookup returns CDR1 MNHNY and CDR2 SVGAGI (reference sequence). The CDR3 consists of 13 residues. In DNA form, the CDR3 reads TGTGCCAGCAGTTTACGGTACACAGATACGCAGTATTTT. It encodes CASSLRYTDTQYF.

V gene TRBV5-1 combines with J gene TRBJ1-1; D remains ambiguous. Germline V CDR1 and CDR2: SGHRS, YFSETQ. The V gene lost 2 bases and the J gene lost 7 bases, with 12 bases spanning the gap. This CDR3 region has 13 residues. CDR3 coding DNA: TGCGCCAGCAGCTTCCAGGACGGACGTGAAGCTTTCTTT. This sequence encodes CASSFQDGREAFF.

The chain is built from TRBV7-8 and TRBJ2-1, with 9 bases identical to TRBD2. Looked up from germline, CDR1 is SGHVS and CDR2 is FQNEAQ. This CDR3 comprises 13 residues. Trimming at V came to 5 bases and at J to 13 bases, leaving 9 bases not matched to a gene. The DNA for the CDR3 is TGTGCCAGCAGCCGGACCGGGACTAGCAATCAGTTCTTC. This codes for CASSRTGTSNQFF.

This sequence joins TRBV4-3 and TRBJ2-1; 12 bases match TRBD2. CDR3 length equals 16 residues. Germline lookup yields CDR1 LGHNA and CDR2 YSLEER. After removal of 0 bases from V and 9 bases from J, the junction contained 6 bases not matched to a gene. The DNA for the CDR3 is TGCGCCAGCAGCCAAGATGGACTAGCGGGAATCAGTGAGCAGTTCTTC. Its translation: CASSQDGLAGISEQFF.